The sequence of this T cell receptor (beta chain) was determined in a study of cytomegalovirus exposure and HLA in healthy donors (dated 2017 in TCRdb). Context from the whole study: In an earlier analysis of roughly 500 of the donors, about 260 Gb of sequence data and 90 million to 130 million unique TCR beta sequences from about 179 million T cells were reported. Rather than drawing on any new phenotypic data, the later analysis identified candidate immune exposures from TCR beta sequences and the way those sequences occurred across donors. On average, about 200,000 unique TCR beta nucleotide sequences were sequenced per donor among fewer than 500 genotyped donors of the cohort, with roughly 18% of those sequences being non-productive. To decide whether each TCR beta V gene segment behaved as functional or pseudogenic, an earlier analysis of approximately 600 of the donors relied on high-throughput TCR beta sequencing. Four or five DR-DQ haplotypes were treated as single units for association and clustering because of strong linkage in the cohort. High-throughput TCR immunosequencing, statistical association of individual TCRs with disease status, and machine learning were combined to predict cytomegalovirus infection status. Donor age, sex, ethnicity and CMV serostatus were compiled together with the repertoire data. Genome-wide SNP genotypes for about three fifths of the roughly 700 donors were used in a later genetic analysis, which treated that subset as a discovery cohort. The study profiled the T cell repertoires of about 640 subjects by immunosequencing and related them to cytomegalovirus serostatus. Class I and class II HLA loci were covered by the typing at four-digit resolution. The number of donors typed differed by locus, with roughly 629-640 for A, B, C, DRB1 and DQB1, about 500 for DQA1, 606 for DPA1, and some 450 for DPB1. The study aimed to test whether signatures of past pathogen exposure could be identified by cataloging public T cell receptors. All discovery cohort repertoires had been generated on a single sequencing platform. Of the roughly 400 genotyped donors, approximately 83% fell in the genetic ancestry cluster associated with self-reported Caucasian donors. Along with the roughly 670-subject first cohort, a separate validation cohort of over a hundred different subjects was used. A later analysis re-analyzed previously published TCR beta repertoires from 600 to 850 donors and added high-resolution HLA genotyping to study TCR occurrence patterns. An early release that covered about 600 HLA-typed donors contained about 300 gigabases of sequencing data and tens of millions of unique TCR sequences.

The research as a whole found: About 15 rarely observed V segments, including chromosome 9 orphons, were excluded from the earlier analysis of approximately 500 of the donors because counts were too low. Correlated functional status among segregating V segments might be attributable to linkage disequilibrium, but an unknown experimental factor could not be ruled out. Several of the top co-occurrence clusters appeared to be linked to parvovirus B19, influenza, CMV and Epstein-Barr virus, according to a later analysis. Compared with equally common non-associated chains, HLA-associated TCR beta chains in a later analysis were more clonally expanded and had lower generation probabilities. V-gene and J-gene trimming of TCR beta chains was associated with a missense DCLRE1C variant in a later genetic analysis, and the association was replicated in an independent cohort. The 87-base-pair reads could not distinguish some IMGT-functional V segments, including TRBV6-2 and TRBV6-3, so those segments were excluded. Most CMV-associated TCR beta chains appeared to be HLA-restricted in a later analysis, and the HLA associations seemed to be driven largely by CMV exposure. A cluster of highly shared sequence variants was judged likely to represent a technical artifact of the sequencing pipeline. The authors suggested that the approach could potentially be extended to other disease states and immunological phenotypes. For the cohort, immune exposure information was limited to CMV serostatus. Because HLA typing was missing for some donors at each locus, association tests included only the typed subset. Sequencing depth was assumed to be roughly uniform across donors in the presence/absence analyses, though that assumption may not hold. Compared with the approximately 720-donor mean, donors in an Asian-associated ancestry cluster had fewer N-insertions in productive TCRs, according to a later genetic analysis. An earlier analysis of approximately 600 of the donors showed that most TCR beta V segments appeared in productive rearrangements either about 90% or about 30% of the time, which broadly matched IMGT annotations. The study gave a list of about 160 TCR beta chains associated with cytomegalovirus. In this cohort, only TCR beta chains were sequenced, and detectable features were limited by the absence of alpha or paired-chain data. Three of the identified cytomegalovirus-associated TCR beta chains were confirmed in vitro to be specific for cytomegalovirus antigens. Across donors, most TCR sequences were observed very rarely, whereas some public TCRs were present in many individuals. When HLA alleles, especially DR and DQ, strongly co-occurred, TCR associations were difficult to assign to individual alleles. The classifier was reported to diagnose cytomegalovirus status with high specificity and sensitivity in both the original cohort and the validation cohort. A further reported finding was that TCR beta sequences accurately predicted the HLA-A and HLA-B alleles for most subjects in the first cohort. A later analysis found that TCR association rates varied across HLA loci, with DRB1 alleles showing the most associated TCRs and HLA-C alleles the fewest. At a false discovery rate of 0.05, a later analysis linked some 17,000 TCR beta sequences to specific HLA alleles.

The cohort consisted of 600 to 750 healthy bone marrow donors. At the time of sampling, all cohort members were nominally healthy, though unrecorded immune exposures were likely present. The donor was CMV seropositive and belonged to the group of over 250 seropositive cohort members. A peripheral blood sample was provided by each donor, and peripheral blood mononuclear cells were used for TCR beta sequencing. Genomic DNA extraction from the blood cell samples was performed with the Qiagen DNeasy Blood Extraction Kit. With respect to this clone: Its specific antigen is unknown. Base-call qualities are not available, and no considerably larger clone is one nucleotide away.

Library construction relied on the immunoSEQ multiplex PCR assay. The multiplex PCR relied on a mix of 60 forward primers for TCR Vbeta segments and 13 reverse primers for TCR Jbeta segments. The CDR3 region of rearranged TCR beta genes was amplified from genomic DNA by a multiplex PCR assay. On the Illumina HiSeq System, the amplified TCR beta libraries were sequenced as 87-base-pair reads. On the study's bioinformatics: In a later analysis, some 80 million unique TCR beta chains were counted across the approximately 670 repertoires, and roughly 11 million of these chains were shared by at least two donors. To remove PCR and sequencing errors, raw reads were error-corrected and collapsed into unique sequences using a nearest-neighbor algorithm that merged closely related sequences. To assign V, D and J gene segments, CDR3 sequences were aligned to IMGT reference sequences. For a sequence to be retained, a match of at least six nucleotides to both a V gene segment and a J gene segment was required. A rearrangement counted as productive if the CDR3 had no stop codons and remained in frame with V and J, and every other rearrangement counted as non-productive. CDR3 was defined according to IMGT convention as the region running from the second conserved V-encoded cysteine to the conserved J-encoded phenylalanine. Sequences without an unambiguous match to a single V gene segment were excluded from the earlier analysis of several hundred of the donors. In an earlier analysis of about 590 of the donors, a V segment was called functional when productive rearrangements were above 56.7%, and segregating when the standard deviation between donors exceeded 5%. To diagnose cytomegalovirus status from the catalog of TCR beta chain sequences, a statistical classification framework was built. In a later analysis, V and J genes were assigned by comparing TCR nucleotide sequences against IMGT/GENE-DB human TR gene sequences. Using the TCRdist pipeline, a later analysis assigned CDR3 sequences along with most-parsimonious VDJ recombination scenarios. In a later analysis, each TCR beta chain was defined by its CDR3 amino acid sequence together with its V-gene family, and reads lacking a unique V-gene family were excluded. In a later analysis, 450 to 600 highly shared, low-generation-probability nucleotide sequences were removed to address suspected cross-contamination and a sequencing artifact. In a later analysis, a clonal expansion index was calculated for each public chain from normalized within-repertoire ranks of inferred template counts. In a later analysis, generation probabilities were computed with a VDJ recombination model fitted to out-of-frame rearrangements, and the resulting probabilities were checked against IGoR. In a later analysis, TCR-TCR, TCR-HLA and TCR-CMV co-occurrence was scored with hypergeometric tests, and a repertoire-size bias correction was applied to TCR pairs. In a later analysis, false discovery rates were estimated by permuting HLA or CMV assignments 20 times. In a later analysis, co-occurring TCRs were grouped using DBSCAN, with TCRdist sequence similarity added in when clustering inside HLA-allele-positive subsets. Repertoires with fewer than 30,000 or more than 120,000 public chains, plus five repertoires with anomalous nucleotide sharing, were excluded from co-occurrence clustering. The table was pulled from immuneACCESS by TCRdb, which kept in-frame rearrangements only. Such tables lose some clones; where checked, under half of the loss comes from unresolved V genes, and the rest has no known cause. The DNA was the basis for D and trimming; V, J and clone size are from that table. The sample table shows under 200,000 clones, and around 65% are seen once. The ten largest account for less than 3.5% of the sample.

Looking up the germline V gene yields CDR1 MGHRA and CDR2 YSYEKL. The CDR3 covers 16 residues, taking in both the cysteine and the phenylalanine. Of all the DNA, just the CDR3 is kept, 48 bases in frame from base 1. Relative to germline, V is missing 1 base and J is missing 2 bases, with 7 bases of the junction outside any gene match. Sequenced: PBMCs. The clonotype originates from a woman aged 40 to 55 in good health and CMV-seropositive. The chain joins TRBV4-1 to TRBJ2-5, with 7 middle bases fitting TRBD2. CDR3 region: CASSQGTSLGQETQYF. The bases read TGCGCCAGCAGCCAAGGGACTAGTTTGGGGCAAGAGACCCAGTACTTC.